Listed here are 27 T cell receptor beta chains from one sample, sequenced in a study of blood T cell repertoires in COVID-19. The method was immunoSEQ multiplex PCR; TCRdb's version includes in-frame clones alone and lacks a portion of them. Among about 520,000 clones listed, roughly 85% were seen once. The sample consisted of peripheral blood. Receptor source: a human donor in a cohort sampled during active COVID-19.

The V and J genes are TRBV19 and TRBJ1-5; tentative D call: TRBD1 (5 bases). The CDR3 runs 13 residues. Germline V gives CDR1 LNHDA, CDR2 SQIVND (reference sequence). Trimming took 7 bases from V and 7 from J, leaving 14 bases between them. The CDR3 DNA is TGTGCCAGTAAGGCAGGCCAGGGACAGCCCCAGCATTTT. Amino acid sequence: CASKAGQGQPQHF.

This clone has a handful of counts. The chain uses TRBV6-2 or TRBV6-3 and TRBJ1-1; 8 positions match TRBD1. The V segment lost 2 bases and the J segment 2 bases; nucleotides outside the gene matches: 7. Germline assignment: CDR1 MNHEY and CDR2 SVGEGT. CDR3 length: 16 residues. CDR3 in amino acids: CASSYGQGRYNTEAFF. The DNA for the CDR3 is TGTGCCAGCAGTTACGGACAGGGCCGTTACAACACTGAAGCTTTCTTT.

This clone was seen more than once but under ten times. V usage is TRBV24-1 and J usage is TRBJ1-2; 11 nucleotides line up with TRBD1. Germline V lookup: CDR1 KGHDR, CDR2 SFDVKD. V trimming: 4 bases; J trimming: 4 bases; junction bases outside the gene matches: 16. This CDR3 spans 19 amino acids. CDR3 region: CATSDLSGQGVTSVYGYTF. In nucleotides, the CDR3 is TGTGCCACCAGTGACCTATCGGGACAGGGGGTAACTAGTGTCTATGGCTACACCTTC.

The chain links TRBV5-4 to TRBJ1-1; TRBD1 matches at 8 bases. The CDR3 has 15 amino acids. Germline V gene sequence: CDR1 SGHNT, CDR2 YYREEE (reference sequence). V gave up 2 bases and J gave up 6 bases; unmatched junction bases: 9. The CDR3 reads CASSFPQGGMAEAFF. CDR3 bases: TGTGCCAGCAGCTTCCCACAGGGGGGGATGGCTGAAGCTTTCTTT.

The chain carries TRBV19 and TRBJ2-3, with unresolved D. This CDR3 has 13 residues. CDR1 LNHDA and CDR2 SQIVND come from the germline V gene (reference sequence). V was trimmed by 3 bases and J by 9 bases, leaving 13 bases between them. CDR3 DNA: TGTGCCAGTAGTATCCCGGTGTGTCGCACGCAGTATTTT. It translates to CASSIPVCRTQYF.

The chain combines TRBV28 with TRBJ2-7; 7 nucleotides match TRBD1. V lost 6 bases, J lost 2 bases, and 10 bases stayed unmatched. CDR1 is MDHEN and CDR2 is SYDVKM in the germline V gene. The CDR3 runs 15 residues. The DNA of the CDR3 is TGTGCCAGCAGCTCTACAGGGGCCCGCGCCTACGAGCAGTACTTC. It specifies CASSSTGARAYEQYF.

The chain carries TRBV4-1 and TRBJ2-7, with TRBD1 matching 7 bases. J gave up 6 bases and V 5 bases, and 4 bases lay outside the gene matches. The CDR3 contains 12 residues. Per the germline V gene, CDR1 is MGHRA and CDR2 is YSYEKL. The CDR3 sequence is CASSEAGGEQYF. The CDR3 coding sequence is TGCGCCAGCAGCGAAGCAGGGGGCGAGCAGTACTTC.

The chain carries TRBV9 and TRBJ2-3, with TRBD2 as a possible D gene (6 bases). The CDR3 covers 17 residues. Germline V gene data show CDR1 as SGDLS and CDR2 as YYNGEE. Trimming pared 1 base from V and 2 bases from J, leaving 17 bases between. CDR3 residues: CASSVSSGLTTTDTQYF. CDR3 DNA sequence: TGTGCCAGCAGCGTAAGTAGCGGACTGACGACCACAGATACGCAGTATTTT.

This clone has a handful of counts. The V and J genes are TRBV6-1 and TRBJ2-2, with D possibly matching TRBD1 (5 bases). Germline V lookup: CDR1 MNHNS, CDR2 SASEGT. Trimming removed 4 bases at V and 5 bases at J, with 20 bases between. The CDR3 runs 17 residues. CDR3 loop: CASSGGYSQGWTGELFF. The CDR3 DNA reads as TGTGCCAGCAGTGGGGGATATTCCCAGGGTTGGACCGGGGAGCTGTTTTTT.

This clone was counted a single time. The rearrangement uses TRBV5-1 and TRBJ2-2; D is unresolved. Looked up from germline, CDR1 is SGHRS and CDR2 is YFSETQ. The V gene lost 4 bases and the J gene lost 4 bases, with 11 bases spanning the gap. This CDR3 comprises 14 residues. The CDR3 DNA reads as TGCGCCAGCAGCACTCTGCCGCCCACCGGGGAGCTGTTTTTT. Protein sequence: CASSTLPPTGELFF.

The chain carries TRBV5-1 and TRBJ1-1; 7 bases are a match to TRBD1. Trimming at V came to 2 bases and at J to 4 bases, leaving 11 bases not matched to a gene. The germline V gene has CDR1 SGHRS and CDR2 YFSETQ. There are 16 residues in the CDR3. CDR3 coding DNA: TGCGCCAGCAGCTTACAGGGGACCGTGGGTAGCACTGAAGCTTTCTTT. Translation: CASSLQGTVGSTEAFF.

The chain employs TRBV6-5 and TRBJ1-5; D is ambiguous. Trimming took off 5 bases at V and 6 bases at J, with 5 bases between the two ends. This CDR3 is 11 amino acids long. Germline V gene lookup returns CDR1 MNHEY and CDR2 SVGAGI. As DNA, the CDR3 is TGTGCCAGCAGTAACACTCAGCCCCAGCATTTT. Protein: CASSNTQPQHF.

The gene calls are TRBV6-6 and TRBJ1-1, with D perhaps TRBD1 (5 bases). CDR3 size: 14 residues. V lost 3 bases to trimming and J lost 0 bases, with 8 bases between them. Germline assignment: CDR1 MNHNY and CDR2 SVGAGI (reference sequence). The CDR3 bases are TGTGCCAGCAGTTATTTCAGGGTGAACACTGAAGCTTTCTTT. Translated: CASSYFRVNTEAFF.

This chain links TRBV6-6 with TRBJ1-3; TRBD1 aligns across 8 bases. After removal of 0 bases from V and 3 bases from J, the junction contained 4 bases not matched to a gene. The CDR3 has 16 residues. CDR1 is MNHNY and CDR2 is SVGAGI in the germline V gene (reference sequence). This chain's CDR3 is CASSYSTGEFGNTIYF. CDR3 sequence (DNA): TGTGCCAGCAGTTACTCGACAGGGGAGTTTGGAAACACCATATATTTT.

This clone was counted a single time. The chain recombines TRBV15 with TRBJ2-3, with TRBD2 matching 12 bases. V was pared by 4 bases and J by 0 bases, with 5 bases of the junction left unmatched. The CDR3 length is 17 residues. The germline V gene has CDR1 LNHNV and CDR2 YYDKDF (reference sequence). CDR3 bases: TGTGCCACCAGCACGCCCGGGACTAGCGGGAGCACAGATACGCAGTATTTT. Its translation is CATSTPGTSGSTDTQYF. The whole variable domain, filled in from reference TRBV15 and TRBJ2-3, reads DAMVIQNPRYQVTQFGKPVTLSCSQTLNHNVMYWYQQKSSQAPKLLFHYYDKDFNNEADTPDNFQSRRPNTSFCFLDIRSPGLGDTAMYLCATSTPGTSGSTDTQYFGPGTRLTVL.

The V call is TRBV18, the J call TRBJ1-1; TRBD1 aligns across 8 bases. Germline V gene sequence: CDR1 KGHSH, CDR2 LQKENI. The CDR3 extends over 15 amino acids. Trimming took 1 base from V and 9 from J; bases not matched to a gene: 10. CDR3 protein: CASSPQSDRGYQAFF. In DNA form, the CDR3 reads TGTGCCAGCTCACCACAATCAGACAGGGGTTACCAAGCTTTCTTT. The full variable domain, in which reference TRBV18 and TRBJ1-1 provide the parts outside the CDR3, is NAGVMQNPRHLVRRRGQEARLRCSPMKGHSHVYWYRQLPEEGLKFMVYLQKENIIDESGMPKERFSAEFPKEGPSILRIQQVVRGDSAAYFCASSPQSDRGYQAFFGQGTRLTVV.

This chain links TRBV5-8 with TRBJ1-2, with unresolved D. Trimming cost V 0 bases and J 5 bases, with 5 bases left between them. This CDR3 has 12 amino acids. The V gene's germline CDR1 is SGHTS and CDR2 YDEGEE. The CDR3: CASSLVRYGYTF. CDR3 in DNA: TGTGCCAGCAGCTTGGTGAGGTATGGCTACACCTTC.

The chain combines TRBV9 with TRBJ2-1; a possible D gene is TRBD2 (7 bases). Germline V gives CDR1 SGDLS, CDR2 YYNGEE. The CDR3 totals 16 residues. V shed 0 bases and J shed 8 bases, with 18 bases lying between them. CDR3 DNA sequence: TGTGCCAGCAGCGTAGGAGGGGGGGGCCTAGCGGATGAGCAGTTCTTC. This translates into CASSVGGGGLADEQFF.

The chain couples TRBV4-3 to TRBJ2-1; 10 bases match TRBD2. V trimming: 4 bases; J trimming: 1 base; junction bases outside the gene matches: 4. The CDR3 has 16 amino acids. Per the germline V gene, CDR1 is LGHNA and CDR2 is YSLEER. The chain's CDR3 is CASSPLTSGSYNEQFF. CDR3 sequence (DNA): TGCGCCAGCAGCCCCCTGACTAGCGGGTCCTACAATGAGCAGTTCTTC.

The rearrangement joins TRBV30 to TRBJ2-7; 11 bases line up with TRBD1. V was clipped by 0 bases and J by 3 bases; unmatched bases: 13. Germline V CDR1 and CDR2: GTSNPN, SVGIG (reference sequence). This CDR3 spans 18 amino acids. The CDR3 DNA reads TGTGCCTGGAGTGTAACCCGCGCGGACAGGGGGCCTGGCTACGAGCAGTACTTC. The encoded protein is CAWSVTRADRGPGYEQYF. Full variable domain (missing parts from reference TRBV30 and TRBJ2-7): SQTIHQWPATLVQPVGSPLSLECTVEGTSNPNLYWYRQAAGRGLQLLFYSVGIGQISSEVPQNLSASRPQDRQFILSSKKLLLSDSGFYLCAWSVTRADRGPGYEQYFGPGTRLTVT.

The gene calls are TRBV24-1 and TRBJ2-1; 7 nucleotides match TRBD1. The CDR3 has 15 amino acids. The germline gives CDR1 KGHDR, CDR2 SFDVKD. With 0 bases clipped from V and 8 bases from J, the junction kept 6 bases outside the gene matches. CDR3: CATSDLTAGGYEQFF. The CDR3 DNA reads as TGTGCCACCAGTGATTTGACGGCAGGGGGTTATGAGCAGTTCTTC.

This clone was seen only once. This chain joins TRBV2 and TRBJ2-2; 8 positions agree with TRBD2. V shed 7 bases, J shed 6 bases, and the junction held 4 bases outside the gene matches. The CDR3 sequence is 13 residues long. Germline CDR1 is SNHLY and CDR2 is FYNNEI. CDR3 DNA sequence: TGTGCCAGCAAGCTTAGCGGGGCCGGGGAGCTGTTTTTT. Translation: CASKLSGAGELFF.

This clone was counted only a few times. This chain connects TRBV28 to TRBJ1-2; TRBD1 aligns across 10 bases. CDR3 length: 15 amino acids. V lost 5 bases to trimming and J lost 6 bases; unmatched junction nucleotides: 9. Germline V gives CDR1 MDHEN, CDR2 SYDVKM. CDR3 nucleotides: TGTGCCAGCAGTAGGACAGGGGGTTTTGTCAATGGCTACACCTTC. It is translated as CASSRTGGFVNGYTF.

The chain uses TRBV19 and TRBJ2-7; 8 bases are shared with TRBD2. From germline, CDR1 is LNHDA and CDR2 SQIVND (reference sequence). CDR3 length: 15 residues. Losses at the gene ends were 1 base for V and 2 bases for J; bases not matched to a gene: 4. The CDR3 reads CASSIGQRETYEQYF. CDR3 nucleotides: TGTGCCAGTAGTATAGGCCAGCGGGAGACCTACGAGCAGTACTTC.

V usage is TRBV19 and J usage is TRBJ2-7, with 9 bases aligning to TRBD2. Trimming at V came to 4 bases and at J to 3 bases, leaving 4 bases not matched to a gene. CDR3 length equals 14 residues. Germline assignment: CDR1 LNHDA and CDR2 SQIVND (reference sequence). CDR3 DNA sequence: TGTGCCAGTAGTACTAGCGGGAACATCTACGAGCAGTACTTC. This gives the protein CASSTSGNIYEQYF.

This chain uses TRBV14 with TRBJ1-4; 12 bases match TRBD1. The CDR3 loop spans 13 amino acids. V lost 8 bases and J lost 5; bases outside the gene matches: 0. Looked up from germline, CDR1 is SGHDN and CDR2 is FVKESK. CDR3 sequence: CASGTGGNEKLFF. The CDR3 nucleotides are TGTGCCAGCGGGACAGGGGGCAATGAAAAACTGTTTTTT.

The V gene is TRBV20-1, the J gene TRBJ2-2; D is undetermined. V was cut by 6 bases and J by 10 bases, with 12 bases left in between. The CDR3 sequence is 11 residues long. CDR1 DFQATT and CDR2 SNEGSKA come from the germline V gene (reference sequence). As DNA, the CDR3 is TGCAGTGCGACAAAAGATTTGGAGCTGTTTTTT. It encodes CSATKDLELFF.